Below are 24 T cell receptor beta chains sequenced from a single sample in a study of cytomegalovirus exposure and HLA in healthy donors. Researchers ran the PCR with 60 Vbeta and 13 Jbeta primers. Measured with immunoSEQ multiplex PCR; TCRdb has only the in-frame clones, and not every one. The data show just over 150,000 clones, around 79% seen once. The sequenced sample consisted of PBMCs. Source of these receptors: a woman in her 40s in good health and CMV-seronegative.

The chain is built from TRBV2 and TRBJ2-3; D ambiguous. This CDR3 has 10 amino acids. Germline CDR1 reads SNHLY; CDR2 reads FYNNEI. Trimming pared 11 bases from V and 6 bases from J, leaving 9 bases between. The CDR3 nucleotides are TGTGCCGGCGGCTTCGATACGCAGTATTTT. It codes for CAGGFDTQYF.

V is TRBV7-2 and J is TRBJ2-1; 7 bases line up with TRBD1. This CDR3 is built from 17 residues. From germline, CDR1 is SGHTA and CDR2 FQGNSA. V was clipped by 4 bases and J by 5 bases; unmatched bases: 14. CDR3 nucleotide sequence: TGTGCCAGCAGCTCCGCACGCGACAGGGCTAATAACAATGAGCAGTTCTTC. As protein: CASSSARDRANNNEQFF.

This clone has just a few counts. This sequence joins TRBV7-2 and TRBJ1-4; 7 bases align to TRBD1. Germline V gene sequence: CDR1 SGHTA, CDR2 FQGNSA. This CDR3 has 14 amino acids. V shed 5 bases and J 4 bases; nucleotides not matched to a gene: 4. The CDR3 sequence: CASSPGQVNEKLFF. In DNA form, the CDR3 reads TGTGCCAGCAGCCCAGGACAGGTTAATGAAAAACTGTTTTTT. The entire variable domain, with the rest obtained from reference TRBV7-2 and TRBJ1-4, is as follows: GAGVSQSPSNKVTEKGKDVELRCDPISGHTALYWYRQSLGQGLEFLIYFQGNSAPDKSGLPSDRFSAERTGGSVSTLTIQRTQQEDSAVYLCASSPGQVNEKLFFGSGTQLSVL.

This clone showed up just a few times. This rearrangement joins TRBV6-5 to TRBJ1-1, with TRBD1 matching 8 bases. The CDR3 covers 14 residues. The ends lost 1 base at V and 5 bases at J; junction bases unmatched: 3. Germline CDR1 is MNHEY and CDR2 is SVGAGI. In nucleotides, the CDR3 is TGTGCCAGCAGTTACTTCAGACAGGGGACTGAAGCTTTCTTT. Residues: CASSYFRQGTEAFF.

This chain uses TRBV5-1 with TRBJ1-2; no definite D call. There are 13 residues in the CDR3. Trimming shortened V by 0 bases and J by 2 bases, and 5 bases separated the two germline ends. Germline V gene lookup returns CDR1 SGHRS and CDR2 YFSETQ. The CDR3 DNA follows: TGCGCCAGCAGCTTGGGACTGAACTATGGCTACACCTTC. Protein: CASSLGLNYGYTF.

This clone was counted a few times. This chain uses TRBV4-1 with TRBJ1-1, with D possibly being TRBD1 (6 bases). V was cut by 0 bases and J by 4 bases, with 9 bases left in between. The CDR3 has 14 amino acids. Looked up from germline, CDR1 is MGHRA and CDR2 is YSYEKL. This chain's CDR3 is CASSQDGGFTEAFF. DNA of the CDR3: TGCGCCAGCAGCCAAGATGGGGGCTTCACTGAAGCTTTCTTT.

The chain has TRBV4-1 and TRBJ2-1, with 7 nucleotides matching TRBD2. CDR3 length: 14 amino acids. With V trimmed by 3 bases and J by 9 bases, 8 bases remained unmatched. Germline CDR1 reads MGHRA; CDR2 reads YSYEKL. The CDR3 DNA follows: TGCGCCAGCAGCCATCCGGGGGGTCTCTCTGAGCAGTTCTTC. As protein: CASSHPGGLSEQFF.

The rearrangement uses TRBV10-3 and TRBJ2-1; 8 positions agree with TRBD1. CDR3 length equals 14 residues. Trimming at V came to 7 bases and at J to 6 bases, leaving 8 bases not matched to a gene. The germline V gene encodes CDR1 ENHRY and CDR2 SYGVKD. CDR3 nucleotides: TGTGCCATCAAGGACAGGGAGAGACGCAATGAGCAGTTCTTC. It yields the protein CAIKDRERRNEQFF.

The chain links TRBV25-1 to TRBJ1-1; possibly TRBD1 for D (6 bases). Germline CDR1 reads MGHDK; CDR2 reads SYGVNS. Trimming removed 3 bases at V and 11 bases at J, with 10 bases between. The CDR3 has 11 amino acids. CDR3 sequence (DNA): TGTGCCAGCAGTGAGGGGGCTGGGGCTTTCTTT. It codes for CASSEGAGAFF. Together with reference TRBV25-1 and TRBJ1-1, the CDR3 gives the full variable domain: EADIYQTPRYLVIGTGKKITLECSQTMGHDKMYWYQQDPGMELHLIHYSYGVNSTEKGDLSSESTVSRIRTEHFPLTLESARPSHTSQYLCASSEGAGAFFGQGTRLTVV.

The CDR3 here is CASNDMGGGSDTQYF. DNA for the CDR3: TGTGCCAGCAATGACATGGGAGGGGGGTCGGATACGCAGTATTTT. The chain links TRBV6-5 to TRBJ2-3, with a tentative D call TRBD2 (7 bases). The CDR3 consists of 15 residues. Trimming shortened V by 7 bases and J by 6 bases, and 20 bases separated the two germline ends. Germline CDR1 reads MNHEY; CDR2 reads SVGAGI.

This clone was picked up a small number of times. This CDR3 is CASSLEPGETTNEKLFF. For the CDR3, the DNA is TGTGCCAGCAGCTTAGAGCCAGGCGAGACAACTAATGAAAAACTGTTTTTT. The V gene is TRBV7-6, the J gene TRBJ1-4; D ambiguous. V was clipped by 1 base and J by 0 bases, with 12 bases between them. The length of the CDR3 is 17 residues. Germline CDR1 SGHVS, CDR2 FNYEAQ.

V and J are TRBV5-1 and TRBJ1-1; D might be TRBD1 (5 bases). V dropped 0 bases and J dropped 3 bases, with 12 bases sitting between them. Germline CDR1 is SGHRS and CDR2 is YFSETQ. The CDR3 is made up of 15 amino acids. The CDR3 spells CASSLAQGRDTEAFF. The CDR3, as DNA: TGCGCCAGCAGCTTGGCTCAGGGTAGGGACACTGAAGCTTTCTTT.

This clone appeared once. The V call is TRBV5-4, the J call TRBJ1-4; perhaps TRBD1 as D (6 bases). V was shortened by 2 bases and J by 7 bases, with 12 bases between the two germline ends. This CDR3 is 14 amino acids long. CDR1 and CDR2 (germline): SGHNT, YYREEE (reference sequence). The CDR3 nucleotides read TGTGCCAGCAGCTTAGGTCAGGGGCGTGAAAAACTGTTTTTT. Protein: CASSLGQGREKLFF.

The chain is built from TRBV6-5 and TRBJ1-2; 7 nucleotides match TRBD1. The J segment lost 3 bases and the V segment lost 5 bases, leaving 3 bases of the junction unmatched. The germline V gene has CDR1 MNHEY and CDR2 SVGAGI. The CDR3 consists of 13 residues. This CDR3 is CASSRGQYYGYTF. The CDR3 coding sequence is TGTGCCAGCAGTAGGGGACAGTACTATGGCTACACCTTC.

This clone has a handful of counts. The gene calls are TRBV28 and TRBJ1-1; D not certain. Trimming removed 6 bases at V and 2 bases at J, with 4 bases between. The germline V gene has CDR1 MDHEN and CDR2 SYDVKM. There are 11 residues in the CDR3. CDR3 region: CASSRNTEAFF. CDR3 coding DNA: TGTGCCAGCAGCCGTAACACTGAAGCTTTCTTT. Based on the CDR3 plus reference TRBV28 and TRBJ1-1, the full variable domain is DVKVTQSSRYLVKRTGEKVFLECVQDMDHENMFWYRQDPGLGLRLIYFSYDVKMKEKGDIPEGYSVSREKKERFSLILESASTNQTSMYLCASSRNTEAFFGQGTRLTVV.

J is TRBJ1-1 and V is TRBV13; D perhaps matches TRBD1 (6 bases). CDR3 length: 13 residues. Looked up from germline, CDR1 is PRHDT and CDR2 is FYEKMQ (reference sequence). The ends were cut back, 1 base at V and 6 bases at J, with 9 bases in the middle. Here the CDR3 reads CASSLVGQSEAFF. The CDR3 DNA reads as TGTGCCAGCAGCTTAGTTGGACAGTCTGAAGCTTTCTTT.

The chain carries TRBV7-3 and TRBJ2-7; D may be TRBD1 (8 bases). V gave up 5 bases and J gave up 2 bases, with 16 bases separating them. The CDR3 has 15 amino acids. CDR1 and CDR2 from the germline V gene are SGHTA and FQGTGA. CDR3 DNA: TGTGCCAGCAGCCTCACCACAGGGGGGGCCTACGAGCAGTACTTC. Translation: CASSLTTGGAYEQYF.

The V call is TRBV29-1, the J call TRBJ1-2; D perhaps matches TRBD1 (5 bases). The germline gives CDR1 SQVTM, CDR2 ANQGSEA. The CDR3 contains 13 residues. The CDR3 nucleotides are TGCGGAGTTGGGGCAGGGTTTTTATATGGCTACACCTTC. As protein: CGVGAGFLYGYTF.

This clone was seen more than once but under ten times. J is TRBJ2-7 and V is TRBV2; 7 bases match TRBD2. This CDR3 has 14 residues. Trimming cost V 3 bases and J 1 base; bases outside gene matches: 3. Per the germline V gene, CDR1 is SNHLY and CDR2 is FYNNEI. Written as DNA, the CDR3 is TGTGCCAGCAGTGATCCGGGGGGTTCCTACGAGCAGTACTTC. It encodes CASSDPGGSYEQYF.

A word on this clone: Compared with germline, one end of the junction differs, possibly owing to a read error. V is TRBV11-3 and J is TRBJ2-2, with TRBD2 as a possible D gene (5 bases). The germline V gene encodes CDR1 SGHNT and CDR2 YENEEA. There are 16 residues in the CDR3. The CDR3 spells CASRYLGWENSGELFF. CDR3 coding DNA: TGTGCCAGCAGATACCTCGGGTGGGAGAACTCCGGGGAGCTGTTTTTT.

This clone was detected a few times. The rearrangement links TRBV5-1 to TRBJ2-2; a weak D match, TRBD1 (5 bases). The CDR3 length is 15 residues. Germline V gene data show CDR1 as SGHRS and CDR2 as YFSETQ. V was cut by 3 bases and J by 5 bases, with 14 bases left in between. The DNA for the CDR3 is TGCGCCAGCAGCTCGTCCAGGGTAGGGACCGGGGAGCTGTTTTTT. Translated, it gives CASSSSRVGTGELFF.

V and J are TRBV7-8 and TRBJ2-3; D remains ambiguous. CDR1 is SGHVS and CDR2 is FQNEAQ in the germline V gene. The V end was cut by 1 base, the J end by 6 bases, with 8 bases between. This CDR3 contains 13 residues. DNA of the CDR3: TGTGCCAGCAGCTTAGTTATTCGGGATACGCAGTATTTT. It codes for CASSLVIRDTQYF. The full variable domain, its missing parts supplied by reference TRBV7-8 and TRBJ2-3, is GAGVSQSPRYKVAKRGQDVALRCDPISGHVSLFWYQQALGQGPEFLTYFQNEAQLDKSGLPSDRFFAERPEGSVSTLKIQRTQQEDSAVYLCASSLVIRDTQYFGPGTRLTVL.

The rearrangement links TRBV7-9 to TRBJ2-1, with 8 bases fitting TRBD1. V was pared by 2 bases and J by 2 bases, with 5 bases of the junction left unmatched. This CDR3 is 16 amino acids long. Germline assignment: CDR1 SEHNR and CDR2 FQNEAQ (reference sequence). The CDR3 spells CASSLRQGSTYNEQFF. The CDR3 DNA reads as TGTGCCAGCAGCTTACGACAGGGGAGTACCTACAATGAGCAGTTCTTC.

The rearrangement joins TRBV27 to TRBJ2-1, with D possibly TRBD1 on 5 matching bases. This CDR3 is built from 19 residues. CDR1 is MNHEY, CDR2 SMNVEV, per germline (reference sequence). The germline V and J ends were trimmed by 0 bases and 0 bases, with 18 bases remaining between them. CDR3 coding DNA: TGTGCCAGCAGTTTATCCAGGGTGAGAGATAGGAGCTCCTACAATGAGCAGTTCTTC. Its protein product is CASSLSRVRDRSSYNEQFF.